This TCR beta chain was obtained from a study of metastatic and nonmetastatic thyroid tumors. Study as a whole: Peripheral blood and tumor or nodule samples from malignant and benign thyroid patients were compared.

CDR3 length: 17 residues. The germline CDR1 and CDR2 sequences are SGHAT and FQNNGV. Among the patients, none had received any treatment before thyroid surgery. Original methodology: What underpinned the distant-metastasis classifier for papillary thyroid cancer was the set of CDR3 differences across clinicopathological groups. TCRdb re-clonotyped the PCR reads via MiXCR. The V and J calls reflect TCRdb's pipeline rather than the authors' work. Among under 20,000 clones listed, around 25% were seen once. This receptor was obtained from a female donor with papillary thyroid cancer or a benign thyroid nodule (not recorded which). Some clones in this sample may be carry-over from other donors' samples. The sequenced sample was tumor tissue. The chain combines TRBV11-2 with TRBJ2-5; 10 nucleotides align to TRBD1. The better agreement between TRBJ2-4 and the DNA end casts doubt on the J call. CDR3 DNA sequence: TGTGCCAGCAGCCCGGGACAGGGGCAACTAGCCAAAAACATTCAGTACTTC. Encoded protein: CASSPGQGQLAKNIQYF.